Listed below are T cell receptor beta chains from one sample, sequenced in a study of shared clonotypes between healthy human individuals. Sequenced by immunoSEQ multiplex PCR; TCRdb stores in-frame clones only, minus some. Of about 2.4 million clones listed, over 85% are singletons. The sample taken for sequencing was naive CD4+ T cells from PBMCs. These receptors were taken from a young man in good health. Some clones in this sample may be carry-over from other donors' samples. CDR3s include the opening cysteine and the closing phenylalanine or tryptophan. The order of the fields is J gene, D gene, V gene, CDR3 DNA, CDR3 protein. A D gene is named only where the DNA matches it firmly.

>TRBJ2-6|.|TRBV27
TGTGCCAGCAGCTACAGGGTCTCTGGGGCCAACGTCCTGACTTTC
CASSYRVSGANVLTF
>TRBJ2-1|TRBD2|TRBV5-1
TGCGCCAGCAGCCCAGGGACTAGCGGCCACAATGAGCAGTTCTTC
CASSPGTSGHNEQFF
>TRBJ2-2|.|TRBV7-2
TGTGCCAGCAGCTTAGATTGGGATCGATACACCGGGGAGCTGTTTTTT
CASSLDWDRYTGELFF
>TRBJ1-1|.|TRBV15
TGTGCCACCGTTTCCGGGTACATGAACACTGAAGCTTTCTTT
CATVSGYMNTEAFF
>TRBJ1-4|.|TRBV4-1
TGCGCCAGCAGCCAGCGACCAGGGAGAACTAATGAAAAACTGTTTTTT
CASSQRPGRTNEKLFF
>TRBJ2-5|TRBD2|TRBV11-2
TGTGCCAGCAGCTCCGGACTAGCGGGCCAAAAAGAGACCCAGTACTTC
CASSSGLAGQKETQYF
>TRBJ2-1|.|TRBV6-6
TGTGCCAGCAGTCGGGGTGGGGACTTCGAGAATGAGCAGTTCTTC
CASSRGGDFENEQFF
>TRBJ1-3|.|TRBV6-5
TGTGCCAGCAGCCCCGGGAGCAGGGTGAGAAACACCATATATTTT
CASSPGSRVRNTIYF
>TRBJ2-5|.|TRBV28
TGTGCCAGCAGCACTCTCGGGACTGCCGAGGAGACCCAGTACTTC
CASSTLGTAEETQYF
>TRBJ2-7|TRBD1|TRBV25-1
TGTGCCAGCTCGGACAGGGCTCTGTCCAACGAGCAGTACTTC
CASSDRALSNEQYF
>TRBJ1-4|.|TRBV6-1
TGTGCCAGCAGTGAATTTTACAGAGCCTTTGAAAAACTGTTTTTT
CASSEFYRAFEKLFF
>TRBJ2-7|.|TRBV29-1
TGCAGCGTATTGTTGGCCTACGAGCAGTACTTC
CSVLLAYEQYF
>TRBJ2-1|.|TRBV9
TGTGCCAGCAGCGTAGGAGGTACCTACAATGAGCAGTTCTTC
CASSVGGTYNEQFF
>TRBJ2-3|.|TRBV14
TGTGCCAGCAGCCAGTCGGCACCTAGCACAGATACGCAGTATTTT
CASSQSAPSTDTQYF
>TRBJ1-2|TRBD1|TRBV7-2
TGTGCCAGCAGCTTAGCTGACAGGGCTCCCCAGTGGGGCTACACCTTC
CASSLADRAPQWGYTF
>TRBJ2-1|.|TRBV9
TGTGCCAGCAGCCTGACCACCTACAATGAGCAGTTCTTC
CASSLTTYNEQFF
>TRBJ2-7|.|TRBV28
TGTGCCAGCAGTTTAGGGGGTGCGGCTGACCGTTACGAGCAGTACTTC
CASSLGGAADRYEQYF
>TRBJ1-1|TRBD1|TRBV5-1
TGCGCCAGCAGCCAACCTCGGCAGGGGGATACTGAAGCTTTCTTT
CASSQPRQGDTEAFF
>TRBJ1-2|.|TRBV5-1
TGCGCCAGCAGTGGGCCTCTAGCTAACTATGGCTACACCTTC
CASSGPLANYGYTF
>TRBJ2-3|TRBD2|TRBV5-4
TGTGCCAGCAGCTCCCGGGGGGGTGGCCCAGATACGCAGTATTTT
CASSSRGGGPDTQYF
>TRBJ2-7|TRBD1|TRBV28
TGTGCCAGCAGTTTCCGGGACAGGGTTTACGAGCAGTACTTC
CASSFRDRVYEQYF